Listed here are 32 T cell receptor beta chains from one sample, sequenced in a study of shared clonotypes between healthy human individuals. TCRdb's copy holds only in-frame clones and misses some; the assay was immunoSEQ multiplex PCR. The data hold about 2.4 million clones, with 93% observed a single time. Sequenced sample: naive CD4+ T cells from PBMCs. Subset indicated: CD45RA+ positively selected. These receptors were obtained from a man aged 18 to 30 in good health. Some clones in this sample may be carry-over from other donors' samples.

The V gene is TRBV2, the J gene TRBJ2-6; a possible D gene is TRBD1 (6 bases). CDR1 and CDR2 (germline): SNHLY, FYNNEI. Trimming cost V 6 bases and J 1 base, with 16 bases left between them. The CDR3 has 17 amino acids. The CDR3 DNA reads as TGTGCCAGCAGCTCACAGGGTATTGGGTCTGGGGCCAACGTCCTGACTTTC. Protein: CASSSQGIGSGANVLTF.

V usage is TRBV2 and J usage is TRBJ2-7, with D perhaps TRBD2 (6 bases). Deletions cut 5 bases from V and 3 bases from J, with 11 bases between. Per germline, CDR1 SNHLY and CDR2 FYNNEI. The CDR3 runs 13 residues. CDR3 amino acids: CASSYSGLYEQYF. CDR3 bases: TGTGCCAGCAGTTACTCGGGACTCTACGAGCAGTACTTC.

The chain links TRBV5-1 to TRBJ2-5, with D hard to call. V dropped 4 bases and J dropped 0 bases, with 10 bases sitting between them. The CDR3 extends over 14 amino acids. CDR1 and CDR2 (germline): SGHRS, YFSETQ. The CDR3, as DNA: TGCGCCAGCAGCCTAATTGGACACCAAGAGACCCAGTACTTC. Translated: CASSLIGHQETQYF.

This clone showed up just once. J is TRBJ2-1 and V is TRBV21-1; the table's D call of TRBD2 was not tested on the DNA. TRBV21-1 is a listed pseudogene. The CDR3 totals 18 residues. In DNA, the CDR3 is TGTGCCAGCAGCAAAAGGACTCCCCCCTCAACCCCGGACAATGAGCAGTTCTTC. Encoded protein: CASSKRTPPSTPDNEQFF.

The chain employs TRBV2 and TRBJ2-1; the D is unclear. V lost 4 bases, J lost 1 base, and 8 bases lay in between. Germline lookup yields CDR1 SNHLY and CDR2 FYNNEI. The CDR3 consists of 14 residues. The CDR3 loop is CASSVPSSYNEQFF. The CDR3 DNA reads TGTGCCAGCAGTGTCCCTAGTTCCTACAATGAGCAGTTCTTC.

The V and J genes are TRBV5-4 and TRBJ1-4; the match to TRBD1 covers 7 bases. From germline, CDR1 is SGHNT and CDR2 YYREEE (reference sequence). There are 16 residues in the CDR3. V shed 0 bases, J shed 1 base, and the junction held 3 bases outside the gene matches. This CDR3 is CASSLAQGGTNEKLFF. CDR3 bases: TGTGCCAGCAGCTTGGCCCAGGGGGGAACTAATGAAAAACTGTTTTTT.

This clone was observed once. The genes are TRBV5-1 and TRBJ2-1; 9 nucleotides match TRBD2. Trimming at V came to 0 bases and at J to 7 bases, leaving 11 bases not matched to a gene. Germline V lookup: CDR1 SGHRS, CDR2 YFSETQ. The CDR3 totals 17 residues. CDR3 protein: CASSLVVSGRFGNEQFF. For the CDR3, the DNA is TGCGCCAGCAGCTTGGTAGTCAGCGGGAGGTTTGGAAATGAGCAGTTCTTC.

Remarks on this clone: The same CDR3 can be traced to other DNA sequences in this sample. V usage is TRBV5-1 and J usage is TRBJ2-1, with D perhaps TRBD2 (5 bases). Trimming stripped 2 bases from V and 0 bases from J, with 9 bases between. Looked up from germline, CDR1 is SGHRS and CDR2 is YFSETQ. The CDR3 extends over 15 amino acids. This CDR3 reads CASSLAESSYNEQFF. As DNA, the CDR3 is TGCGCCAGCAGCTTAGCGGAAAGCTCCTACAATGAGCAGTTCTTC.

V and J are TRBV6-6 and TRBJ1-1, with D tentatively TRBD1 (6 bases). Germline CDR1 reads MNHNY; CDR2 reads SVGAGI (reference sequence). V gave up 3 bases and J gave up 2 bases, with 13 bases separating them. The CDR3 covers 15 residues. CDR3 sequence reads: CASSYGGGGNTEAFF. The CDR3 bases are TGTGCCAGCAGTTATGGGGGGGGCGGAAACACTGAAGCTTTCTTT.

The gene calls are TRBV27 and TRBJ2-7; a weak D match, TRBD1 (6 bases). The CDR3 loop spans 16 amino acids. Germline CDR1 reads MNHEY; CDR2 reads SMNVEV (reference sequence). V was trimmed by 6 bases and J by 3 bases, leaving 21 bases between them. In DNA form, the CDR3 reads TGTGCCAGCAGGGCAGACAGGACCAGGGCCCGCTACGAGCAGTACTTC. As protein: CASRADRTRARYEQYF.

The chain links TRBV6-4 to TRBJ2-3; 7 bases are a match to TRBD2. The CDR3 loop spans 15 amino acids. Germline CDR1 reads MRHNA; CDR2 reads SNTAGT. Trimming at V came to 2 bases and at J to 4 bases, leaving 6 bases not matched to a gene. The chain's CDR3 is CASSDGGSGADTQYF. As DNA, the CDR3 is TGTGCCAGCAGTGACGGCGGGAGTGGGGCAGATACGCAGTATTTT.

The chain recombines TRBV5-1 with TRBJ2-3, with a tentative D call TRBD1 (6 bases). V lost 2 bases and J 0 bases, leaving 19 bases between the germline ends. The CDR3 has 18 amino acids. Germline CDR1 SGHRS, CDR2 YFSETQ. DNA for the CDR3: TGCGCCAGCAGCTTAAAGGTAGGACAGACGACTAGCACAGATACGCAGTATTTT. As protein: CASSLKVGQTTSTDTQYF.

The chain recombines TRBV11-3 with TRBJ2-7, with TRBD2 identical over 14 bases. The CDR3 loop spans 15 amino acids. CDR1 SGHNT and CDR2 YENEEA come from the germline V gene. The junction had 6 bases not matched to a gene; V was cut back by 5 bases and J by 6 bases. DNA of the CDR3: TGTGCCAGCAGCCAGGGACTAGCGGGAGTTGCCGAGCAGTACTTC. Translating it yields CASSQGLAGVAEQYF.

The gene calls are TRBV19 and TRBJ1-5, with D unresolved. The V and J ends lost 7 bases and 0 bases respectively, with 10 bases between them. CDR3 length: 14 amino acids. Germline CDR1 is LNHDA and CDR2 is SQIVND (reference sequence). CDR3 sequence (DNA): TGTGCCAGTACGGGGAGTAATAGCAATCAGCCCCAGCATTTT. Protein product: CASTGSNSNQPQHF.

This sequence joins TRBV4-3 and TRBJ2-7; D might be TRBD1 (6 bases). Deletions cut 3 bases from V and 3 bases from J, with 12 bases between. This CDR3 has 14 residues. CDR1 is LGHNA and CDR2 is YSLEER in the germline V gene. CDR3 sequence: CASSHAPTGYEQYF. The CDR3 DNA reads as TGCGCCAGCAGCCACGCCCCGACAGGCTACGAGCAGTACTTC.

The chain recombines TRBV7-9 with TRBJ2-4; D perhaps matches TRBD1 (6 bases). From germline, CDR1 is SEHNR and CDR2 FQNEAQ (reference sequence). The CDR3 is made up of 15 amino acids. The germline V and J ends were trimmed by 5 bases and 9 bases, with 20 bases remaining between them. CDR3 residues: CASSPLGTLRGIQYF. The CDR3 DNA reads TGTGCCAGCAGCCCACTCGGGACACTCAGGGGCATTCAGTACTTC.

The chain recombines TRBV11-2 with TRBJ2-2; TRBD1 aligns across 8 bases. Germline CDR1 reads SGHAT; CDR2 reads FQNNGV. With V trimmed by 6 bases and J by 1 base, 7 bases remained unmatched. The CDR3 totals 16 residues. The CDR3 coding sequence is TGTGCCAGCAGACAATCCGGGACAGGGAACACCGGGGAGCTGTTTTTT. Its translation: CASRQSGTGNTGELFF.

This clone was observed a handful of times. This sample includes further DNA sequences coding for the same CDR3. This sequence joins TRBV11-2 and TRBJ2-7; D is unclear. This CDR3 contains 13 residues. Trimming took 1 base from V and 2 from J, leaving 6 bases between them. The germline V gene has CDR1 SGHAT and CDR2 FQNNGV. CDR3 sequence reads: CASSLAGTYEQYF. CDR3 bases: TGTGCCAGCAGCTTAGCAGGAACCTACGAGCAGTACTTC. Looking up the rest from reference TRBV11-2 and TRBJ2-7 gives the full variable domain: EAGVAQSPRYKIIEKRQSVAFWCNPISGHATLYWYQQILGQGPKLLIQFQNNGVVDDSQLPKDRFSAERLKGVDSTLKIQPAKLEDSAVYLCASSLAGTYEQYFGPGTRLTVT.

The chain recombines TRBV12-5 with TRBJ2-3, with TRBD2 matching over 7 bases. Trimming cost V 4 bases and J 12 bases; bases outside gene matches: 10. The CDR3 length is 13 residues. Germline loops: CDR1 LGHNT, CDR2 FRNRAP. CDR3 loop: CASGSRPGGLQYF. In DNA, the CDR3 is TGTGCTAGTGGTTCCCGCCCGGGAGGACTCCAGTATTTT.

This clone was detected only once. The J gene is TRBJ1-1, the V gene TRBV11-2, with D possibly being TRBD1 (5 bases). CDR1 and CDR2 from the germline V gene are SGHAT and FQNNGV. This CDR3 region has 14 residues. Between the trimmed V and J ends, which lost 5 bases and 5 bases, there was a span of 15 bases. CDR3 sequence: CASSIPTVVTEAFF. The CDR3 nucleotides read TGTGCCAGCAGCATTCCGACAGTCGTTACTGAAGCTTTCTTT.

The chain has TRBV28 and TRBJ1-2; no firm D call. The CDR3 is 14 amino acids. Looked up from germline, CDR1 is MDHEN and CDR2 is SYDVKM. The V end lost 4 bases, the J end lost 3 bases, and 12 bases lay between the germline ends. Here the CDR3 reads CASSSPGEDYGYTF. In DNA form, the CDR3 reads TGTGCCAGCAGTTCCCCCGGGGAGGACTATGGCTACACCTTC.

This chain links TRBV29-1 with TRBJ2-1, with D perhaps matching TRBD2 (6 bases). The V and J ends lost 4 bases and 10 bases respectively, with 17 bases between them. This CDR3 region has 13 residues. Germline V gene data show CDR1 as SQVTM and CDR2 as ANQGSEA. The CDR3 loop reads CSVAQTPGLEQFF. CDR3 nucleotide sequence: TGCAGCGTTGCCCAGACCCCGGGACTCGAGCAGTTCTTC.

The genes are TRBV28 and TRBJ2-3; D may be TRBD1 (6 bases). Germline V gives CDR1 MDHEN, CDR2 SYDVKM. Trimming shortened V by 6 bases and J by 3 bases, and 16 bases separated the two germline ends. The CDR3 consists of 15 residues. The CDR3 DNA reads as TGTGCCAGCAGAACGCCAGGGGAAGGGACAGATACGCAGTATTTT. Translating gives CASRTPGEGTDTQYF. The full variable domain, its missing parts supplied by reference TRBV28 and TRBJ2-3, is DVKVTQSSRYLVKRTGEKVFLECVQDMDHENMFWYRQDPGLGLRLIYFSYDVKMKEKGDIPEGYSVSREKKERFSLILESASTNQTSMYLCASRTPGEGTDTQYFGPGTRLTVL.

The rearrangement joins TRBV7-9 to TRBJ2-7; D possibly corresponds to TRBD1 (5 bases). V lost 0 bases to trimming and J lost 0 bases, with 9 bases between them. The CDR3 runs 15 residues. Germline assignment: CDR1 SEHNR and CDR2 FQNEAQ (reference sequence). CDR3 in DNA: TGTGCCAGCAGCTTAGCCACAGGAAACTCCTACGAGCAGTACTTC. This sequence encodes CASSLATGNSYEQYF. The full variable domain, its missing parts supplied by reference TRBV7-9 and TRBJ2-7, is DTGVSQNPRHKITKRGQNVTFRCDPISEHNRLYWYRQTLGQGPEFLTYFQNEAQLEKSRLLSDRFSAERPKGSFSTLEIQRTEQGDSAMYLCASSLATGNSYEQYFGPGTRLTVT.

This clone is a singleton in its sample. The chain has TRBV19 and TRBJ1-2; D uncertain. The length of the CDR3 is 14 residues. Germline V gene sequence: CDR1 LNHDA, CDR2 SQIVND (reference sequence). V was clipped by 4 bases and J by 6 bases, with 15 bases between them. CDR3 protein: CASSSRAVSDGYTF. The CDR3 DNA reads as TGTGCCAGTAGTAGCAGAGCGGTATCAGATGGCTACACCTTC.

The chain carries TRBV6-6 and TRBJ2-5; tentatively, D is TRBD1 (6 bases). The germline V gene has CDR1 MNHNY and CDR2 SVGAGI (reference sequence). The CDR3 consists of 14 residues. V was trimmed by 5 bases and J by 4 bases, leaving 14 bases between them. CDR3 loop: CASSTPQGRETQYF. Here the CDR3 DNA reads TGTGCCAGCAGTACTCCACAGGGCCGAGAGACCCAGTACTTC.

This clone was counted a few times. This chain links TRBV25-1 with TRBJ1-1, with unresolved D. V lost 3 bases to trimming and J lost 1 base, with 12 bases between them. Germline-derived CDR1 and CDR2 are MGHDK and SYGVNS. This CDR3 spans 15 amino acids. CDR3 protein: CASSDPVRTNTEAFF. In DNA, the CDR3 is TGTGCCAGCAGTGACCCGGTCAGAACGAACACTGAAGCTTTCTTT.

The chain uses TRBV4-1 and TRBJ2-5; D call uncertain. The CDR3 totals 15 residues. The germline gives CDR1 MGHRA, CDR2 YSYEKL. V gave up 2 bases and J gave up 5 bases, with 15 bases separating them. The CDR3 loop reads CASSQPTALAETQYF. CDR3 DNA sequence: TGCGCCAGCAGCCAACCTACAGCGCTCGCGGAGACCCAGTACTTC.

The V gene is TRBV5-6, the J gene TRBJ2-1; 9 bases fit TRBD1. Per the germline V gene, CDR1 is SGHDT and CDR2 is YYEEEE. This CDR3 spans 15 amino acids. Trimming cost V 0 bases and J 9 bases; bases outside gene matches: 7. The CDR3 loop reads CASSLGTGASGEQFF. In DNA, the CDR3 is TGTGCCAGCAGCTTGGGGACAGGGGCCTCTGGTGAGCAGTTCTTC.

In DNA form, the CDR3 reads TGTGCCAGAAGCTCCTCCCAGCCCGGGACAGGGCCCTACGAGCAGTACTTC. Protein product: CARSSSQPGTGPYEQYF. The J gene is TRBJ2-7, the V gene TRBV5-3; TRBD1 agrees at 9 bases. TRBV5-3 is an open reading frame, and its role is uncertain. The CDR3 is 17 residues long. Trimming removed 3 bases from V and 2 bases from J; junction bases left unmatched: 12.

The rearrangement uses TRBV5-4 and TRBJ1-2, with TRBD1 matching over 9 bases. Germline CDR1 reads SGHNT; CDR2 reads YYREEE (reference sequence). Losses at the gene ends were 1 base for V and 4 bases for J; bases not matched to a gene: 5. This CDR3 contains 15 residues. The CDR3, as DNA: TGTGCCAGCAGCTTGCGCGGGACAGGGAGCTATGGCTACACCTTC. Its translation is CASSLRGTGSYGYTF.

The chain couples TRBV28 to TRBJ1-1; 8 nucleotides agree with TRBD1. CDR3 size: 19 residues. The germline gives CDR1 MDHEN, CDR2 SYDVKM. Trimming took 3 bases from V and 0 from J; bases not matched to a gene: 15. The CDR3 reads CASSFPLLRTGTMNTEAFF. In nucleotides, the CDR3 is TGTGCCAGCAGTTTCCCCCTTTTAAGGACAGGGACCATGAACACTGAAGCTTTCTTT. Based on the CDR3 plus reference TRBV28 and TRBJ1-1, the full variable domain is DVKVTQSSRYLVKRTGEKVFLECVQDMDHENMFWYRQDPGLGLRLIYFSYDVKMKEKGDIPEGYSVSREKKERFSLILESASTNQTSMYLCASSFPLLRTGTMNTEAFFGQGTRLTVV.